This entry lists 8 T cell receptor beta chains sequenced from one sample in a study of radiotherapy plus CTLA-4 blockade in lung cancer. Assay used: immunoSEQ multiplex PCR; TCRdb lists only in-frame clones, some missing. The table shows approximately 47,000 clones, with around 63% occurring only once. The starting material was peripheral blood, obtained from a patient treated with radiotherapy plus ipilimumab. The receptors were gathered from a human donor with non-small cell lung cancer who had a partial response to radiotherapy plus ipilimumab.

The chain recombines TRBV4-1 with TRBJ1-1; D gene unclear. Trimming left V 4 bases short and J 0 bases short, with 15 bases between. This CDR3 comprises 16 residues. From germline, CDR1 is MGHRA and CDR2 YSYEKL. The CDR3 nucleotides are TGCGCCAGCAGCCCCAACTTAGATCCGGTGAACACTGAAGCTTTCTTT. This sequence encodes CASSPNLDPVNTEAFF.

V is TRBV6-5 and J is TRBJ1-5; weak D call: TRBD1 (6 bases). Germline V gene lookup returns CDR1 MNHEY and CDR2 SVGAGI. Trimming left V 6 bases short and J 6 bases short, with 15 bases between. This CDR3 contains 14 residues. As DNA, the CDR3 is TGTGCCAGCAGCATCGCGGGGGCGGCTCAGCCCCAGCATTTT. Its translation: CASSIAGAAQPQHF.

The J gene is TRBJ1-1, the V gene TRBV2; D is uncertain. This CDR3 region has 14 residues. V was shortened by 7 bases and J by 4 bases, with 16 bases between the two germline ends. The V gene's germline CDR1 is SNHLY and CDR2 FYNNEI. CDR3 DNA sequence: TGTGCCAGCATTCGAGGGTGGAGCCTCACTGAAGCTTTCTTT. Translating gives CASIRGWSLTEAFF.

This rearrangement joins TRBV6-1 to TRBJ1-1, with D hard to call. V lost 6 bases to trimming and J lost 7 bases, with 18 bases between them. This CDR3 has 14 residues. CDR1 is MNHNS, CDR2 SASEGT, per germline. CDR3 sequence (DNA): TGTGCCAGCAGCGCCGGGTCCCTAGGTGGTGAAGCTTTCTTT. This translates into CASSAGSLGGEAFF.

The chain is built from TRBV5-1 and TRBJ1-5, with D perhaps TRBD1 (6 bases). Germline V gives CDR1 SGHRS, CDR2 YFSETQ. The CDR3 runs 15 residues. The V end lost 4 bases, the J end lost 0 bases, and 11 bases lay between the germline ends. Here the CDR3 DNA reads TGCGCCAGCAGCCGAACAGGGAATAGCAATCAGCCCCAGCATTTT. Protein: CASSRTGNSNQPQHF.

The genes are TRBV19 and TRBJ2-5; D perhaps matches TRBD2 (7 bases). CDR1 is LNHDA and CDR2 is SQIVND in the germline V gene (reference sequence). V was clipped by 5 bases and J by 3 bases, with 13 bases between them. The CDR3 runs 14 residues. CDR3 sequence reads: CASSVGGLKETQYF. CDR3 nucleotide sequence: TGTGCCAGTAGTGTCGGGGGGCTTAAAGAGACCCAGTACTTC.

This clone was counted between two and nine times. This rearrangement joins TRBV10-1 to TRBJ2-7; TRBD1 is a possible D gene (5 bases). V was trimmed by 6 bases and J by 3 bases, leaving 9 bases between them. CDR3 size: 12 residues. CDR1 is WNHNN, CDR2 SYGVQD, per germline (reference sequence). The CDR3 protein is CASSLTVYEQYF. The CDR3 DNA is TGCGCCAGCAGCCTGACAGTCTACGAGCAGTACTTC.

The rearrangement links TRBV27 to TRBJ2-3; D not certain. Looked up from germline, CDR1 is MNHEY and CDR2 is SMNVEV (reference sequence). The CDR3 has 12 amino acids. V was shortened by 5 bases and J by 2 bases, with 5 bases between the two germline ends. CDR3 sequence reads: CASSPSTDTQYF. In DNA, the CDR3 is TGTGCCAGCAGTCCCTCCACAGATACGCAGTATTTT.